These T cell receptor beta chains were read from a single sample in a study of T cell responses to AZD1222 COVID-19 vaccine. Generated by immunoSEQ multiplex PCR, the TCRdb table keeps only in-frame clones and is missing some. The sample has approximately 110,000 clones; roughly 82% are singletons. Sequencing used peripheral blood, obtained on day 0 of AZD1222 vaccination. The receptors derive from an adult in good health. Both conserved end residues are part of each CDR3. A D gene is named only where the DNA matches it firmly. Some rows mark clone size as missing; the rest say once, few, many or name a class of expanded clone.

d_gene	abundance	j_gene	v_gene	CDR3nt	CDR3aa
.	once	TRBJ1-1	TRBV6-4	TGTGCCAGCAGTGACGTAGGGGGGACTGAAGCTTTCTTT	CASSDVGGTEAFF
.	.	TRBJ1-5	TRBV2	TGTGCCAGCAGTGAAGGACAAGGTGAACAGCCCCAGCATTTT	CASSEGQGEQPQHF
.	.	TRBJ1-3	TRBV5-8	TGTGCCAGCAGCTTGGAGGGGGGCTCTGGAAACACCATATATTTT	CASSLEGGSGNTIYF
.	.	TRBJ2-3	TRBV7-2	TGTGCCAGCAGCTTACAGGGCCTAGCCTGGGATACGCAGTATTTT	CASSLQGLAWDTQYF
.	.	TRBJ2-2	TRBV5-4	TGTGCCAGCAGCCCGGGACTCCCTCGGGGTACCGGGGAGCTGTTTTTT	CASSPGLPRGTGELFF
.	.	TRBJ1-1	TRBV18	TGTGCCAGCTCACCAAGCACGAACACTGAAGCTTTCTTT	CASSPSTNTEAFF
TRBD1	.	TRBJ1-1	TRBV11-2	TGTGCCAGCAGCCGGACAGGGGACACTGAAGCTTTCTTT	CASSRTGDTEAFF
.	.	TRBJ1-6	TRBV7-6	TGTGCCAGCAGCTTCTCGTCGGGTTCACCCCTCCACTTT	CASSFSSGSPLHF
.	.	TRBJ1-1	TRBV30	TGTGCCTGGAGCGACAGGAGCACTGAAGCTTTCTTT	CAWSDRSTEAFF
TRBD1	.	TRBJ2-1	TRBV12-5	TGTGCTAGTGGTTTGGTCCTCGACAGGGGGCACAATGAGCAGTTCTTC	CASGLVLDRGHNEQFF
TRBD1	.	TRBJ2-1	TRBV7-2	TGTGCCAGCAGCTTATTGGGGGACAGGGTCTATGAGCAGTTCTTC	CASSLLGDRVYEQFF
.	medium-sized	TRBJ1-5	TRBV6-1	TGTGCCAGCAGTGAAAGTATTGGGCAGCAGCCCCAGCATTTT	CASSESIGQQPQHF
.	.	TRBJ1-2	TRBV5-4	TGTGCCAGCAGAGCCGGGACACAAGCTAACTATGGCTACACCTTC	CASRAGTQANYGYTF
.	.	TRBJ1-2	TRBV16	TGTGCCAGCAGCCAATCTCGGGCTGGCTACACCTTC	CASSQSRAGYTF
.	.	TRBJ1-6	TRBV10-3	TGTGCCATCAGTGGGCTCGGGCAGGGGCTTGAACCCCTCCACTTT	CAISGLGQGLEPLHF
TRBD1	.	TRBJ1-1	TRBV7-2	TGTGCCAGCAGCCCGACAGGGGGCAGAACTGAAGCTTTCTTT	CASSPTGGRTEAFF
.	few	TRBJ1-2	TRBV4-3	TGCGCCAGCAGCCAAGATTCGTTCGGCTACACCTTC	CASSQDSFGYTF
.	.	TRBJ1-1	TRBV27	TGTGCCAGCAGCGGGGGACCAACTCAAGCTTTCTTT	CASSGGPTQAFF
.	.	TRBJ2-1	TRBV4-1	TGCGCCAGCAGCCTACGCCCGGGAGACAATGAGCAGTTCTTC	CASSLRPGDNEQFF
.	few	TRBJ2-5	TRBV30	TGTGCCTGGAGGACCGTTCGGGAGACCCAGTACTTC	CAWRTVRETQYF
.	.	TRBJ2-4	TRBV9	TGTGCCAGCAGCGAGGGGGATGTACGGATTCAGTACTTC	CASSEGDVRIQYF
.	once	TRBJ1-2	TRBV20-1	TGCAGTGCTATAGACGGCTATGGCTACACCTTC	CSAIDGYGYTF